One TCR beta chain is described in this entry. Per the original data handling: Amplification from reference gene primers served as the basis for estimated nucleated cell counts. Libraries were prepared by immunoSEQ multiplex PCR; TCRdb keeps only in-frame clonotypes and omits some of them. The V and J calls and clone size come from that table; D and trimming were worked out from the DNA. The sample contains fewer than 400,000 clones, roughly 85% of which appear only once. The sample is drawn from a study of blood T cell repertoires in COVID-19. Study-wide context: Sites across the United States, Italy and Spain contributed samples from acute and convalescent COVID-19. T cells, B-cell-depleted T cells, or PBMCs supplied cDNA or gDNA.

V trimming: 5 bases; J trimming: 10 bases; junction bases outside the gene matches: 2. CDR1 is MNHEY, CDR2 SMNVEV, per germline (reference sequence). This CDR3 region has 14 residues. The rearrangement joins TRBV27 to TRBJ2-1; 16 nucleotides match TRBD2. The sequence was obtained from a woman aged 18 to 35 with acute or convalescent COVID-19. Sequencing was done on a sample of peripheral blood. The CDR3 sequence: CASSPGLAGGEQFF. The CDR3 region has the DNA TGTGCCAGCAGTCCGGGACTAGCGGGGGGGGAGCAGTTCTTC.